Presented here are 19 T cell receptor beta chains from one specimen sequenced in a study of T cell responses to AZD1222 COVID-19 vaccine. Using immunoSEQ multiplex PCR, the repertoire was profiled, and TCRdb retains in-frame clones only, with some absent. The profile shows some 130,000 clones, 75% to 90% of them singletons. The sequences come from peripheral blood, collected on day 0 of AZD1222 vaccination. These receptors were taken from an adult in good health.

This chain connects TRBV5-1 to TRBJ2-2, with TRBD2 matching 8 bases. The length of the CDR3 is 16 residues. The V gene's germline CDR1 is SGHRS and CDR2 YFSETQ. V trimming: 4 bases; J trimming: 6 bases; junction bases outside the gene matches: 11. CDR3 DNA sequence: TGCGCCAGCAGCGCCTCCGGGACTAGGGTGGCCGGGGAGCTGTTTTTT. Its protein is CASSASGTRVAGELFF.

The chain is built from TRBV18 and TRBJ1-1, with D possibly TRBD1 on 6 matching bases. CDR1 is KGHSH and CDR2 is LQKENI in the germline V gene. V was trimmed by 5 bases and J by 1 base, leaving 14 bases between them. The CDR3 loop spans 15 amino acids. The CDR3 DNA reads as TGTGCCAGCTCAGCGCCGGGACAAGGGAACACTGAAGCTTTCTTT. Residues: CASSAPGQGNTEAFF.

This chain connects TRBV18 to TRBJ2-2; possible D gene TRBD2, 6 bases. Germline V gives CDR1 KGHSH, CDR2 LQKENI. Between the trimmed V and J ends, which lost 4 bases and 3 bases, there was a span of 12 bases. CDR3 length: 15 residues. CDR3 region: CASSLQGGDTGELFF. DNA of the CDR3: TGTGCCAGCTCACTTCAGGGAGGAGACACCGGGGAGCTGTTTTTT. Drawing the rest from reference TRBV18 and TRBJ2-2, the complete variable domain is NAGVMQNPRHLVRRRGQEARLRCSPMKGHSHVYWYRQLPEEGLKFMVYLQKENIIDESGMPKERFSAEFPKEGPSILRIQQVVRGDSAAYFCASSLQGGDTGELFFGEGSRLTVL.

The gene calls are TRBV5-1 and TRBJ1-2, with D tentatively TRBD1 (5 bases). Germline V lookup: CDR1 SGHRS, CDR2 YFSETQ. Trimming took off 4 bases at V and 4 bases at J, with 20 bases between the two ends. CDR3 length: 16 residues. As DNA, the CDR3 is TGCGCCAGCAGCAAGCGTGAGAGAAGGACATTCTATGGCTACACCTTC. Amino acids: CASSKRERRTFYGYTF.

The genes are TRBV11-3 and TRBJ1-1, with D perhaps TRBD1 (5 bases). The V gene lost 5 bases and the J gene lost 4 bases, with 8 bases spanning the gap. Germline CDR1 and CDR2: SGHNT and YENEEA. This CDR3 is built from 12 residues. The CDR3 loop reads CASSPRATEAFF. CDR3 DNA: TGTGCCAGCAGCCCCAGGGCCACTGAAGCTTTCTTT.

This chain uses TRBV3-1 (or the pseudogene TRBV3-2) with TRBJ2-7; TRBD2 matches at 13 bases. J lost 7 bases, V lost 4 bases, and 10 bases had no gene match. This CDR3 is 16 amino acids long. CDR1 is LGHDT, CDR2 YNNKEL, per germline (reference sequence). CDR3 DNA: TGTGCCAGCAGCCCGCGGACTAGCGGGAGCGGGGGGGAGCAGTACTTC. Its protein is CASSPRTSGSGGEQYF.

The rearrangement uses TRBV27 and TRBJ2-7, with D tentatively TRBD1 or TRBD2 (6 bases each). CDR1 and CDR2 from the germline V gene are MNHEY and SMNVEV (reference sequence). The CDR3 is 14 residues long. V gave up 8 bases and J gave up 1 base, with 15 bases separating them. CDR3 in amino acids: CASRKGGASYEQYF. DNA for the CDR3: TGTGCCAGCCGGAAGGGGGGTGCGTCCTACGAGCAGTACTTC.

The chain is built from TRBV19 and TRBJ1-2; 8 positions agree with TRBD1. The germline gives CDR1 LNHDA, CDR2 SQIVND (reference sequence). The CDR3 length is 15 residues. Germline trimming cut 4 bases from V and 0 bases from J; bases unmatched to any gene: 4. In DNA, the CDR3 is TGTGCCAGTAGTACCAGACAGGGGTCTAACTATGGCTACACCTTC. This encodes CASSTRQGSNYGYTF.

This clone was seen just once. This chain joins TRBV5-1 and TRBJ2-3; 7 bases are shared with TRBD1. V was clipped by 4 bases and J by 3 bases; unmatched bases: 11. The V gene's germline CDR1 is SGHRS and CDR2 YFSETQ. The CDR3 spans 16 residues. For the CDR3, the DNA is TGCGCCAGCAGCACCGGGCGACAGGGTCATACAGATACGCAGTATTTT. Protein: CASSTGRQGHTDTQYF.

The CDR3 DNA follows: TGTGCCAGCACGCCCCGAACAGATAACTATGGCTACACCTTC. It is translated as CASTPRTDNYGYTF. V and J are TRBV7-9 and TRBJ1-2, with no clear D. The length of the CDR3 is 14 residues. Per germline, CDR1 SEHNR and CDR2 FQNEAQ (reference sequence). V lost 7 bases, J lost 1 base, and 13 bases lay in between.

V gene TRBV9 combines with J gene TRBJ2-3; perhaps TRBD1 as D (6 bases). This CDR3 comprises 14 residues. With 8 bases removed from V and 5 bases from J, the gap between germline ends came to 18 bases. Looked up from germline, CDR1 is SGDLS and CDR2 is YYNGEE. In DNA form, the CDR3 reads TGTGCCAGGCCCCCGTTACAGGGAGAAGATACGCAGTATTTT. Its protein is CARPPLQGEDTQYF.

The CDR3 nucleotides are TGTGCCAGCAGCCCGAGGAGGGGGAATAATTCACCCCTCCACTTT. This sequence encodes CASSPRRGNNSPLHF. The chain carries TRBV7-2 and TRBJ1-6; the D gene is possibly TRBD1 (6 bases). The CDR3 is made up of 15 amino acids. The V gene lost 5 bases and the J gene lost 5 bases, with 13 bases spanning the gap. Germline lookup yields CDR1 SGHTA and CDR2 FQGNSA.

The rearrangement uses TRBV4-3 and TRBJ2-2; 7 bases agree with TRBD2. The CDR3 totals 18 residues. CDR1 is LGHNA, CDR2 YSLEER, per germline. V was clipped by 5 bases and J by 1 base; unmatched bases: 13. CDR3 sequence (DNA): TGCGCCAGCAGCAACTATCCTAGCGGTCCCGGGAACACCGGGGAGCTGTTTTTT. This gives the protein CASSNYPSGPGNTGELFF.

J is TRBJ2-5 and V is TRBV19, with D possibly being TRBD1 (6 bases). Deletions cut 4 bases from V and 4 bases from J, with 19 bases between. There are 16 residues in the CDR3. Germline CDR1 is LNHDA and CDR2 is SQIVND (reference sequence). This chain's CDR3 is CASSTYRQEQRETQYF. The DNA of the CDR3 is TGTGCCAGTAGTACTTACCGACAGGAACAGCGAGAGACCCAGTACTTC.

The CDR3 nucleotides are TGCGCCAGCAGCCCGGCAGTTCGGACCGGGGAGCTGTTTTTT. It yields the protein CASSPAVRTGELFF. This chain joins TRBV4-3 and TRBJ2-2, with D unclear. Trimming left V 4 bases short and J 5 bases short, with 11 bases between. The CDR3 covers 14 residues. The germline CDR1 and CDR2 sequences are LGHNA and YSLEER.

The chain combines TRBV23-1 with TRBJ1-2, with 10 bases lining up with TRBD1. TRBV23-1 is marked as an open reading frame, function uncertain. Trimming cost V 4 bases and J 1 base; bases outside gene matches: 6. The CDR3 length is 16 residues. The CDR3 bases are TGCGCCAGCAGTCCCCTCCGGGACAGGGGTAACTATGGCTACACCTTC. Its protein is CASSPLRDRGNYGYTF.

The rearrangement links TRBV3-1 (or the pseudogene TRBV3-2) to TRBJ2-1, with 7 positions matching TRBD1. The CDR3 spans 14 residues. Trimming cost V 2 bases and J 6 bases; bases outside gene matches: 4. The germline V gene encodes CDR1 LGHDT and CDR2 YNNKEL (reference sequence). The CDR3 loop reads CASSQRGQVNEQFF. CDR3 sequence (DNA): TGTGCCAGCAGCCAAAGGGGGCAGGTCAATGAGCAGTTCTTC.

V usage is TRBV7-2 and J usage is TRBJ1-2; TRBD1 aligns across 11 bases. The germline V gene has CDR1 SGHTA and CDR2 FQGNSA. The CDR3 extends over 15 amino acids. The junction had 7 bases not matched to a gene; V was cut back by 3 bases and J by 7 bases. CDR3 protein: CASSFTGQGAVGYTF. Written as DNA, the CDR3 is TGTGCCAGCAGCTTCACAGGACAGGGGGCGGTTGGCTACACCTTC.

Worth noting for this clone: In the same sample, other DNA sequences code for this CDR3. The CDR3 is CASSQDRQETQYF. As DNA, the CDR3 is TGTGCCAGCAGCCAAGATAGACAAGAGACCCAGTACTTC. This chain joins TRBV4-2 and TRBJ2-5; D remains ambiguous. Germline-derived CDR1 and CDR2 are LGHNA and YNFKEQ. Trimming left V 0 bases short and J 2 bases short, with 4 bases between. There are 13 residues in the CDR3.